A single sample gave rise to the 5 T cell receptor beta chains below, sequenced in a study of cytomegalovirus exposure and HLA in healthy donors. PCR involved 60 Vbeta and 13 Jbeta primers. TCRdb keeps only in-frame clones here, not all; method: immunoSEQ multiplex PCR. Of 200,000 or so clones in the sample, roughly 80% were seen once. Sequencing was performed on PBMCs. The receptors originated from a girl aged 2-10 years in good health and CMV-seronegative.

This clone showed up just once. V gene TRBV7-8 combines with J gene TRBJ1-4, with D uncertain. Germline V gene data show CDR1 as SGHVS and CDR2 as FQNEAQ. The CDR3 spans 14 residues. Trimming left V 5 bases short and J 3 bases short, with 10 bases between. The CDR3 DNA sequence: TGTGCCAGCAGCCTCCGCCGGGCTAATGAAAAACTGTTTTTT. This codes for CASSLRRANEKLFF.

The rearrangement links TRBV7-9 to TRBJ2-3, with TRBD1 as a possible D gene (5 bases). V was trimmed by 5 bases and J by 6 bases, leaving 9 bases between them. The germline V gene encodes CDR1 SEHNR and CDR2 FQNEAQ (reference sequence). CDR3 size: 12 residues. The CDR3 DNA follows: TGTGCCAGCAGCCGCTCAGGGGATACGCAGTATTTT. Its protein product is CASSRSGDTQYF.

Here the CDR3 reads CASSQEAARGNQPQHF. CDR3 coding DNA: TGTGCCAGCAGCCAAGAAGCGGCGCGGGGCAATCAGCCCCAGCATTTT. The chain has TRBV4-2 and TRBJ1-5; D not certain. The CDR3 is 16 amino acids. Germline-derived CDR1 and CDR2 are LGHNA and YNFKEQ. Between the trimmed V and J ends, which lost 0 bases and 2 bases, there was a span of 11 bases.

The V gene is TRBV6-1, the J gene TRBJ2-7; possibly TRBD2 for D (7 bases). There are 15 residues in the CDR3. Germline lookup yields CDR1 MNHNS and CDR2 SASEGT. Trimming took 4 bases from V and 5 from J, leaving 18 bases between them. CDR3 DNA: TGTGCCAGCAGTGTGCGGGGGCGCTTATTGGACGAGCAGTACTTC. Translating gives CASSVRGRLLDEQYF.

The chain recombines TRBV19 with TRBJ1-1; weak D call: TRBD1 (6 bases). V lost 4 bases to trimming and J lost 1 base, with 13 bases between them. Per the germline V gene, CDR1 is LNHDA and CDR2 is SQIVND (reference sequence). The CDR3 is made up of 15 amino acids. CDR3 DNA: TGTGCCAGTAGTACCCTACAGGGCCCGAACACTGAAGCTTTCTTT. Amino acid sequence: CASSTLQGPNTEAFF.